The TCR beta chain under discussion was sequenced for a study of identical twins. This clonotype turned up a few times. This CDR3 has 16 residues. Germline CDR1 reads DFQATT; CDR2 reads SNEGSKA (reference sequence). The germline V and J ends were trimmed by 4 bases and 5 bases, with 22 bases remaining between them. One entry per CDR3 protein results from TCRdb running MiXCR on the 5' RACE reads. The table records about 530,000 distinct CDR3 sequences, 20% to 25% of them present only once. In addition, the sample was reused for a study of yellow fever vaccine responses in identical twins.

The sequenced sample consisted of CD4+ T cells sorted from blood. The clonotype comes from a woman younger than 35 in good health. V is TRBV20-1 and J is TRBJ2-3, with a possible D match to TRBD2 (7 bases). The CDR3 DNA reads as TGCAGTGCTAACGGACGCGGGAGCGGCAGGGGAGATACGCAGTATTTT. Translation gives CSANGRGSGRGDTQYF.